This TCR beta chain was identified during a study of CD8 T cells in Susac syndrome. Random-hexamer reverse transcription was applied to roughly 0.5 to 1 ug RNA. TCRdb independently ran MiXCR on the immunoSEQ multiplex PCR reads; one entry per CDR3 protein. The profile shows about 180,000 distinct CDR3 sequences, approximately 96% of them singletons. The CDR3 totals 13 residues. Trimming cost V 3 bases and J 2 bases; bases outside gene matches: 4. Germline V gene sequence: CDR1 DFQATT, CDR2 SNEGSKA (reference sequence). The TCR comes from a human donor with multiple sclerosis. V gene TRBV20-1 combines with J gene TRBJ2-7, with 7 bases that match TRBD1. Sequencing was done on a sample of CD4+ T cells from PBMCs. The CDR3 sequence is CSASPGGTYEQYF. The DNA for the CDR3 is TGCAGTGCTAGCCCAGGGGGTACCTACGAGCAGTACTTC.